One and the same sample provided the 13 T cell receptor beta chains below, sequenced in a study of hypomethylating agent response in myelodysplastic syndrome (dated by TCRdb to about 2021). The library was made by the immunoSEQ multiplex PCR assay. TCRdb holds this immuneACCESS table with in-frame rearrangements only. Some clones are missing; in checked studies, unresolved V genes explain under half, and the rest has no known cause. A total of nearly 3,500 clones appear in this sample, almost 85% of them only once. The biggest ten clones account for about 25% of the sample. The specimen comprised bone marrow, sampled before or after starting hypomethylating agent treatment for myelodysplastic syndrome (not recorded which). The receptors stem from a human donor with myelodysplastic syndrome.

The chain uses TRBV5-1 and TRBJ1-1; perhaps TRBD1 as D (5 bases). The CDR3 is 13 amino acids. Germline V gives CDR1 SGHRS, CDR2 YFSETQ. V dropped 1 base and J dropped 3 bases, with 7 bases sitting between them. The chain's CDR3 is CASSLWGDTEAFF. CDR3 bases: TGCGCCAGCAGCTTGTGGGGGGACACTGAAGCTTTCTTT.

The chain uses TRBV9 and TRBJ2-5; D not resolved. Trimming left V 0 bases short and J 4 bases short, with 13 bases between. CDR1 and CDR2 (germline): SGDLS, YYNGEE. CDR3 length: 15 residues. The CDR3 region has the DNA TGTGCCAGCAGCGTAGGTGTGGAGCCCGGAGAGACCCAGTACTTC. It is translated as CASSVGVEPGETQYF.

The genes are TRBV9 and TRBJ2-2; no definite D call. This CDR3 comprises 15 residues. Germline CDR1 reads SGDLS; CDR2 reads YYNGEE. The V and J ends lost 3 bases and 5 bases respectively, with 14 bases between them. CDR3 protein: CASSDALGWTGELFF. The DNA of the CDR3 is TGTGCCAGCAGCGATGCCCTCGGGTGGACCGGGGAGCTGTTTTTT.

This clone appeared once. The chain couples TRBV2 to TRBJ2-1; D remains ambiguous. V lost 2 bases and J 7 bases, leaving 12 bases between the germline ends. This CDR3 has 14 residues. Germline loops: CDR1 SNHLY, CDR2 FYNNEI. The CDR3 DNA follows: TGTGCCAGCAGTGAATCAAGGGAACCGAATGAGCAGTTCTTC. Encoded protein: CASSESREPNEQFF.

The chain combines TRBV5-4 with TRBJ2-5, with 7 positions matching TRBD2. CDR1 and CDR2 (germline): SGHNT, YYREEE (reference sequence). V shed 4 bases and J 2 bases; nucleotides not matched to a gene: 2. The CDR3 is 13 amino acids. Here the CDR3 reads CASSRTRQETQYF. The CDR3 nucleotides are TGTGCCAGCAGCCGGACTAGGCAAGAGACCCAGTACTTC.

The rearrangement joins TRBV6-5 to TRBJ1-1; no firm D call. CDR1 and CDR2 (germline): MNHEY, SVGAGI. This CDR3 contains 14 residues. V lost 5 bases and J lost 1, with 11 bases in between. The chain's CDR3 is CASSSPEGNTEAFF. As DNA, the CDR3 is TGTGCCAGCAGTAGCCCAGAAGGGAACACTGAAGCTTTCTTT.

This chain uses TRBV28 with TRBJ1-2; 7 bases agree with TRBD1. This CDR3 spans 14 amino acids. The V gene end was trimmed by 2 bases and the J gene end by 7 bases; junction bases not matched to a gene: 7. Germline CDR1 MDHEN, CDR2 SYDVKM. The CDR3 DNA follows: TGTGCCAGCAGTTTAGGGGACAGAAAATCTGGCTACACCTTC. Translated: CASSLGDRKSGYTF.

This sequence joins TRBV5-1 and TRBJ2-1, with D perhaps given as TRBD1 or TRBD2 (5 bases each). From germline, CDR1 is SGHRS and CDR2 YFSETQ. V gave up 5 bases and J gave up 9 bases, with 12 bases separating them. The CDR3 length is 12 residues. The CDR3 sequence: CASSSGLSEQFF. CDR3 nucleotides: TGCGCCAGCAGTTCGGGGCTCTCTGAGCAGTTCTTC.

V is TRBV9 and J is TRBJ1-1; 7 bases match TRBD1. V shed 0 bases and J 1 base; nucleotides not matched to a gene: 6. The CDR3 consists of 16 residues. Germline V gene data show CDR1 as SGDLS and CDR2 as YYNGEE. CDR3 coding DNA: TGTGCCAGCAGCGTAGTTACAGGGGCCGGGAACACTGAAGCTTTCTTT. Encoded protein: CASSVVTGAGNTEAFF.

A few counts support this clone. The rearrangement uses TRBV19 and TRBJ2-5; the match to TRBD1 covers 7 bases. Per the germline V gene, CDR1 is LNHDA and CDR2 is SQIVND (reference sequence). J gave up 5 bases and V 8 bases, and 11 bases lay outside the gene matches. This CDR3 spans 14 amino acids. CDR3 sequence reads: CASQRQGLGETQYF. CDR3 nucleotides: TGTGCCAGTCAAAGACAGGGTCTAGGGGAGACCCAGTACTTC. Complete variable domain (other parts from reference TRBV19 and TRBJ2-5): DGGITQSPKYLFRKEGQNVTLSCEQNLNHDAMYWYRQDPGQGLRLIYYSQIVNDFQKGDIAEGYSVSREKKESFPLTVTSAQKNPTAFYLCASQRQGLGETQYFGPGTRLLVL.

The chain recombines TRBV19 with TRBJ1-4; 7 nucleotides agree with TRBD1. The V gene's germline CDR1 is LNHDA and CDR2 SQIVND (reference sequence). The CDR3 has 19 residues. V was clipped by 5 bases and J by 3 bases; unmatched bases: 18. The CDR3 bases are TGTGCCAGTAGTTCTACGATTTTGAGGGGGCACGGGTCTAATGAAAAACTGTTTTTT. Amino acids: CASSSTILRGHGSNEKLFF. Filled out from reference TRBV19 and TRBJ1-4, the complete variable domain reads DGGITQSPKYLFRKEGQNVTLSCEQNLNHDAMYWYRQDPGQGLRLIYYSQIVNDFQKGDIAEGYSVSREKKESFPLTVTSAQKNPTAFYLCASSSTILRGHGSNEKLFFGSGTQLSVL.

The genes are TRBV21-1 and TRBJ1-4; TRBD1, the table's D call, lacks a check against the DNA. TRBV21-1 is listed as a pseudogene. The length of the CDR3 is 14 residues. The chain's CDR3 is CASSKDSLNEKLFF. CDR3 sequence (DNA): TGTGCCAGCAGCAAAGACAGCCTTAATGAAAAACTGTTTTTT.

The CDR3 DNA follows: TGCGCCAGCAGCTTGGCTGGCAGGGGGCGGGAAGAGACCCAGTACTTC. It yields the protein CASSLAGRGREETQYF. This chain uses TRBV5-1 with TRBJ2-5; 8 bases fit TRBD1. Germline V lookup: CDR1 SGHRS, CDR2 YFSETQ. Germline trimming cut 0 bases from V and 3 bases from J; bases unmatched to any gene: 7. The CDR3 spans 16 residues.